This T cell receptor (beta chain) was captured in a study of T-cell reconstitution after alpha-beta-depleted transplantation in children. The TCRbeta library incorporated unique molecular identifiers. TCRdb independently ran MiXCR on the PCR reads; one entry per CDR3 protein. Of roughly 610,000 distinct CDR3 sequences in the sample, 8% to 11% were seen once. CDR1 is SGHAT and CDR2 is FQDESV in the germline V gene (reference sequence). V dropped 0 bases and J dropped 7 bases, with 25 bases sitting between them. This CDR3 is 18 amino acids long. This clonotype was counted only a few times. V and J are TRBV11-1 and TRBJ2-7; D might be TRBD2 (5 bases). The sequence was obtained from a human donor who donated a stem cell graft to a child with acute myeloid leukemia. Sequenced material: PBMCs from the stem cell graft donor, taken from the stem cell graft. CDR3 DNA: TGTGCCAGCAGCTTAGCCCGATTTGCGGGTTCGAATTTACAAGAGCAGTACTTC. It encodes CASSLARFAGSNLQEQYF.